The rows below give T cell receptor beta chains drawn from one sample of a study of CD8+ T cells in alopecia areata. TCRdb's copy holds only in-frame clones and misses some; the assay was immunoSEQ multiplex PCR. The sample consists of some 200,000 clones, roughly 61% of them appearing once. The sequences come from CD8+ T cells sorted from blood, collected at week 24, from a patient treated with tofacitinib. The receptors originated from a human donor with alopecia areata. The conserved cysteine and the conserved F or W are not part of the CDR3 here. Only some rows state a clone size, as once, few, many or a class for expanded clones.

j_call clone_size v_call cdr3_aa
TRBJ2-3 . TRBV13 ASSRDPVRGDTQY
TRBJ1-5 few TRBV27 ASRTSRNQPQH
TRBJ1-4 . TRBV29-1 SVEEHREGEKLF
TRBJ2-7 . TRBV29-1 SVTDRRYEQY
TRBJ2-1 few TRBV4-2 ASSPRASGVFSYNEQF
TRBJ2-7 . TRBV7-6 ASSLVVQGDEQY
TRBJ2-2 . TRBV29-1 SVVWGQVYTGELF
TRBJ2-3 once TRBV30 AWSVGRRWPDTQY
TRBJ2-7 few TRBV29-1 SVEKLGQLAYEQY
TRBJ2-3 . TRBV7-9 ASKAVAGSTDTQY
TRBJ2-2 . TRBV13 ASSRGLDTGELF
TRBJ2-2 . TRBV2 ASRTVGRGNTGELF
TRBJ2-4 . TRBV7-9 ASSVQRSGVAKNIQY
TRBJ2-2 . TRBV5-6 ASSLGMDLRNTGELF
TRBJ2-5 . TRBV14 ASSRGQSLWETQY
TRBJ2-5 . TRBV11-2 ASSDRPGGLAYETQY
TRBJ2-7 . TRBV9 ASSVDHGPYEQY
TRBJ1-5 . TRBV6-5 ASSQQGTGNQPQH
TRBJ2-7 . TRBV7-9 ATQGQGYEQY
TRBJ2-5 . TRBV27 ASSPDSKETQY
TRBJ2-1 . TRBV6-1 ASSVDGTVSYNEQF
TRBJ2-3 . TRBV5-6 ASSPGTGGFTDTQY